The 2 T cell receptor beta chains below come from one sample, sequenced in a study of CD8 T cells in Susac syndrome. Random hexamers served to reverse transcribe about 0.45 to 1 ug RNA. TCRdb processed the immunoSEQ multiplex PCR reads anew with MiXCR; each CDR3 protein has one entry. Of roughly 140,000 distinct CDR3 sequences in the sample, 94% were seen once. Sequenced: CD8+ T cells from PBMCs. Every receptor here comes from a human donor in good health.

The V and J genes are TRBV28 and TRBJ2-7; 10 bases agree with TRBD2. The CDR3 totals 16 residues. The V and J ends lost 2 bases and 0 bases, in that order; junction bases with no gene match: 4. CDR1 MDHEN and CDR2 SYDVKM come from the germline V gene. In DNA, the CDR3 is TGTGCCAGCAGTTTAGCTAGCGGGAGTCCCTCCTACGAGCAGTACTTC. Its translation is CASSLASGSPSYEQYF.

The gene calls are TRBV9 and TRBJ2-5; 11 bases are shared with TRBD2. The CDR3 totals 17 residues. The V gene's germline CDR1 is SGDLS and CDR2 YYNGEE. V lost 2 bases, J lost 7 bases, and 13 bases stayed unmatched. The CDR3 sequence is CASSVVPGTSGLATQYF. In DNA form, the CDR3 reads TGTGCCAGCAGCGTCGTTCCGGGGACTAGCGGTCTGGCGACCCAGTACTTC.